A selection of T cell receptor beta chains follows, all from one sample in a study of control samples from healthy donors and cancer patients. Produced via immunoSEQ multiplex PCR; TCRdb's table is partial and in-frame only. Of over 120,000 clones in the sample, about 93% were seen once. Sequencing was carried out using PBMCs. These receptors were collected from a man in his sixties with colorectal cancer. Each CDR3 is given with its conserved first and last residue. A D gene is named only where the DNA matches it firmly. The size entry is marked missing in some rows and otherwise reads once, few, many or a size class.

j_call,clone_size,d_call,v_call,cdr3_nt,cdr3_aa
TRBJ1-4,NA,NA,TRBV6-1,TGTGCCAGCAGTGAATATCTAGCAGCAACTAATGAAAAACTGTTTTTT,CASSEYLAATNEKLFF
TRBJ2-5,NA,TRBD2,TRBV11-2,TGTGCCAGCAGCCTATCCGGGGGGACGTACCAAGAGACCCAGTACTTC,CASSLSGGTYQETQYF
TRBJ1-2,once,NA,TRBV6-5,TGTGCCAGCAGTCGGAGACTGGAGGCTAACTATGGCTACACCTTC,CASSRRLEANYGYTF
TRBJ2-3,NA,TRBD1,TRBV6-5,TGTGCCAGCAGCTCCGGGACAGGGTACTCAAATACGCAGTATTTT,CASSSGTGYSNTQYF
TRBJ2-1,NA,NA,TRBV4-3,TGCGCCAGCAGCCAAGCTGGGGGGTCGACCTACAATGAGCAGTTCTTC,CASSQAGGSTYNEQFF
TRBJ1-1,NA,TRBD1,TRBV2,TGTGCCAGCAGTGCCGACAGGGGAAGGAACACTGAAGCTTTCTTT,CASSADRGRNTEAFF
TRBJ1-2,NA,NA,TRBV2,TGTGCCAGCAGTGAAGGTTACCGCGGCTACACCTTC,CASSEGYRGYTF
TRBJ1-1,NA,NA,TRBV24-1,TGTGCCACCAGTGACGGCGTCACTGAAGCTTTCTTT,CATSDGVTEAFF
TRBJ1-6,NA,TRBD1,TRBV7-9,TGTGCCAGCAGCTTGGGGACAGGGAATAATTATTCACCCCTCCACTTT,CASSLGTGNNYSPLHF
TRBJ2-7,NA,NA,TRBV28,TGTGCCAGCAGTTCGGGGATTCTCCTCTACGAGCAGTACTTC,CASSSGILLYEQYF
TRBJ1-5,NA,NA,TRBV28,TGTGCCAGCAGTTACCCCAGCCTTAATCAGCCCCAGCATTTT,CASSYPSLNQPQHF
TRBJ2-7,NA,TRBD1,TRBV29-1,TGCAGCGTTTCCATACAGGGGCCTCCCCTTTACGAGCAGTACTTC,CSVSIQGPPLYEQYF
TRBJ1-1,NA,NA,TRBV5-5,TGTGCCAGCAGCCAACAGCCCATGAACACTGAAGCTTTCTTT,CASSQQPMNTEAFF
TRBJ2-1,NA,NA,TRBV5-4,TGTGCCAGCAGCTCCGACAACAATGAGCAGTTCTTC,CASSSDNNEQFF
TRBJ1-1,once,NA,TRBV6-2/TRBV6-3,TGTGCCAGCAGTTACTTTCACGCACCTGAAGCTTTCTTT,CASSYFHAPEAFF
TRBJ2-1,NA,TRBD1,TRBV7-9,TGTGCCAGCAGCTTAGGCATAAGCAGGGGGCTGATCGAGCAGTTCTTC,CASSLGISRGLIEQFF
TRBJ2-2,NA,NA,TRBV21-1,TGTGCCACTTCGCGACGGGGGCGCGTTAACACCGGGGAGCTGTTTTTT,CATSRRGRVNTGELFF
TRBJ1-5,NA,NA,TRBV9,TGTGCCAGCAGCGTAGGGCCAGGGACCCCCTATAGCAATCAGCCCCAGCATTTT,CASSVGPGTPYSNQPQHF
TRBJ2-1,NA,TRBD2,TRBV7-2,TGTGCCAGCAGCTTGGGGGGGTTAACATCCAATGAGCAGTTCTTC,CASSLGGLTSNEQFF
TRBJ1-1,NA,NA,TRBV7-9,TGTGCCAGCAGCTTGGGGGAACAGAACACTGAAGCTTTCTTT,CASSLGEQNTEAFF
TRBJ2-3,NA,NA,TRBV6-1,TGTGCCAGCAGTGAACCGGCCGTGTACACAGATACGCAGTATTTT,CASSEPAVYTDTQYF
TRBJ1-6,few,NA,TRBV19,TGTGCCAGTAGTCTAGGGAGCTCCTATAATTCACCCCTCCACTTT,CASSLGSSYNSPLHF
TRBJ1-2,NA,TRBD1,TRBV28,TGTGCCAGCAGTCCTCCGGACAGGGTGGATGGCTACACCTTC,CASSPPDRVDGYTF
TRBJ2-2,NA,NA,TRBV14,TGTGCCAGCAGTTCGGAGGGGCAGGGGATAGACACCGGGGAGCTGTTTTTT,CASSSEGQGIDTGELFF
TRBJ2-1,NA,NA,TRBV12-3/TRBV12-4,TGTGCCAGCAGTCCCTCCAACAATGAGCAGTTCTTC,CASSPSNNEQFF
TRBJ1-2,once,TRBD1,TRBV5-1,TGCGCCAGCAGCTTGGGATCGGGACAGTGGGTTAGGGGTGATGGCTACACCTTC,CASSLGSGQWVRGDGYTF
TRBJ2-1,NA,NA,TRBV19,TGTGCCAGTAGTCCCCCTGGTGGGGAGCAGTTCTTC,CASSPPGGEQFF
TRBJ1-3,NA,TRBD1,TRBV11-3,TGTGCCAGCAGCTTAGGGACAGGCTTCTCTGGAAACACCATATATTTT,CASSLGTGFSGNTIYF
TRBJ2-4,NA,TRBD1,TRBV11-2,TGTGCCAGCAGCTTTCGGACAGGCTTGAAAAACATTCAGTACTTC,CASSFRTGLKNIQYF